A selection of T cell receptor beta chains follows, all from one sample in a study of technical replicates of blood from several donors. TCRdb's copy holds only in-frame clones and misses some; the assay was immunoSEQ multiplex PCR. The repertoire holds under 45,000 clones, about 96% seen once, with around 0.35% in the top ten. Sequencing was done on a sample of T cells isolated from PBMCs. The source of these receptors is a human donor in good health. CDR3s include the opening cysteine and the closing phenylalanine or tryptophan. Fields, in order: clone size, CDR3 length, V gene, J gene, CDR3 protein. Clone size is not always given. Where it is, it says once, few, many or a class for expanded clones.

.	13	TRBV5-1	TRBJ2-7	CASSDNRGYEQYF
.	12	TRBV5-6	TRBJ2-2	CASSFTTGELFF
.	13	TRBV11-2	TRBJ2-7	CASSYGGDREQYF
.	15	TRBV6-6	TRBJ1-1	CASSYSRQMNTEAFF
.	12	TRBV10-3	TRBJ2-7	CAISAYSYEQYF
.	15	TRBV11-3	TRBJ2-7	CASSLVGGGPHEQYF
.	12	TRBV29-1	TRBJ2-5	CSVVSVQETQYF
once	13	TRBV6-5	TRBJ2-3	CASRTTSTDTQYF
once	12	TRBV29-1	TRBJ2-7	CSVSTRPYEQYF
.	13	TRBV10-2	TRBJ2-1	CASRKGQGHEQFF
.	15	TRBV4-1	TRBJ1-4	CASSQTQGSGEKLFF
once	12	TRBV4-2	TRBJ2-2	CASTRLSGELFF
.	14	TRBV28	TRBJ1-5	CASSYRGFEQPQHF
.	15	TRBV4-2	TRBJ1-4	CASSHGTGGLEKLFF
.	15	TRBV27	TRBJ2-7	CASSPWTGAGSEQYF
.	15	TRBV6-6	TRBJ2-2	CASSPGTGVTGELFF
.	15	TRBV18	TRBJ2-1	CASSPFSGAGDEQFF
.	13	TRBV7-6	TRBJ2-7	CASSDGHYYEQYF
.	12	TRBV2	TRBJ2-7	CASTGLVLEQYF
.	18	TRBV23-1	TRBJ2-7	CGPLRQLELRGSSYEQCF
.	18	TRBV6-1	TRBJ1-2	CASSDDGLQGGRIDGYTF
.	18	TRBV23-1	TRBJ1-4	CASETGAPGQETNEKLFF
.	12	TRBV4-3	TRBJ2-7	CASSQDSYEQYF
.	16	TRBV5-1	TRBJ2-7	CASSPTLGVGSYEQYF
.	14	TRBV30	TRBJ1-1	CAWSVPGFETEAFF
.	16	TRBV19	TRBJ1-1	CASNQGMGALRTEAFF
.	16	TRBV7-3	TRBJ1-1	CASSPREGDGNTEAFF
.	17	TRBV19	TRBJ2-2	CASSKGLAGIMTGELFF
.	15	TRBV7-3	TRBJ2-1	CASSLILVSYNEQFF
.	15	TRBV14	TRBJ2-3	CASSPYERSTDTQYF
.	15	TRBV11-2	TRBJ2-3	CASSLNRVVRDTQYF
few	15	TRBV18	TRBJ2-7	CASSPQGGGTYEQYF
.	13	TRBV6-5	TRBJ1-1	CASSGRDRALAFF
.	13	TRBV7-9	TRBJ2-7	CASTQGQSYEQYF
.	16	TRBV5-1	TRBJ1-1	CASSLVGQGMNTEAFF
.	12	TRBV25-1	TRBJ1-2	CASFGTPYGYTF
.	15	TRBV2	TRBJ1-2	CASSDMAGGSKGYTF
.	15	TRBV9	TRBJ2-3	CASSEPAGSTDTQYF
.	14	TRBV12-5	TRBJ1-1	CASGGGEGNTEAFF
.	13	TRBV19	TRBJ2-1	CASSKQGAGEQFF
.	13	TRBV28	TRBJ1-2	CATTRGQIWGYTF
.	14	TRBV29-1	TRBJ2-7	CSISGTSGKYEQYF
.	14	TRBV10-2	TRBJ1-5	CASSESRGGQPQHF
.	13	TRBV14	TRBJ2-7	CASSQRQGSEQYF
.	13	TRBV2	TRBJ2-7	CASTGTSGYEQYF
.	14	TRBV2	TRBJ2-5	CASSVPGLQETQYF
.	12	TRBV19	TRBJ1-3	CASSIMSDRKYF
once	13	TRBV19	TRBJ2-5	CASSMSRAETQYF
.	13	TRBV9	TRBJ2-1	CASSEMAPNEQFF
.	14	TRBV19	TRBJ1-1	CASSRQGVNTEAFF
.	13	TRBV10-1	TRBJ1-2	CASSEYRASGYTF
.	16	TRBV15	TRBJ2-1	CATSREGLASDNEQFF
.	14	TRBV28	TRBJ2-3	CASRKSGSTDTQYF
.	17	TRBV10-3	TRBJ2-3	CAISERLAGGPSDTQYF